Shown below are 24 T cell receptor beta chains from a single sample sequenced in a study of cytomegalovirus exposure and HLA in healthy donors. With 60 Vbeta and 13 Jbeta primers, the PCR was carried out. Assay: immunoSEQ multiplex PCR; the TCRdb copy retains only in-frame clones and omits some. The sample lists 150,000 to 200,000 clones; 55% to 80% were seen once. The specimen sequenced was PBMCs. All receptors derive from a young woman in good health and CMV-seropositive.

The chain couples TRBV21-1 to TRBJ1-5. TRBV21-1 corresponds to a pseudogene. The CDR3 contains 16 residues. CDR3 residues: CASTPAAPARNQPQHF. As DNA, the CDR3 is TGTGCCAGCACCCCCGCGGCTCCCGCGCGCAATCAGCCCCAGCATTTT.

This clone was found a few times. This chain connects TRBV4-3 to TRBJ2-3; TRBD1 agrees at 7 bases. From germline, CDR1 is LGHNA and CDR2 YSLEER. The CDR3 length is 15 residues. J was trimmed by 4 bases and V by 2 bases; bases with no gene match: 6. The CDR3 DNA is TGCGCCAGCAGCCAAACACAGGGGTGGGCAGATACGCAGTATTTT. Amino acid sequence: CASSQTQGWADTQYF.

The V and J genes are TRBV30 and TRBJ2-5; 7 bases align to TRBD1. This CDR3 region has 15 residues. Germline CDR1 is GTSNPN and CDR2 is SVGIG (reference sequence). V dropped 3 bases and J dropped 4; count of bases not matched to a gene: 11. CDR3 region: CAWSADRVRGETQYF. The CDR3 DNA sequence: TGTGCCTGGAGCGCCGACAGGGTCCGGGGAGAGACCCAGTACTTC.

V usage is TRBV27 and J usage is TRBJ1-4; 8 bases match TRBD1. Germline-derived CDR1 and CDR2 are MNHEY and SMNVEV (reference sequence). The V and J ends lost 7 bases and 4 bases, in that order; junction bases with no gene match: 5. The CDR3 has 14 amino acids. CDR3 residues: CASKDRGDNEKLFF. In DNA, the CDR3 is TGTGCCAGCAAAGACAGGGGAGATAATGAAAAACTGTTTTTT.

In regard to this clone: Germline is not matched at one junction end, which may reflect a read error. The chain recombines TRBV30 with TRBJ2-3; a weak D match, TRBD2 (6 bases). The CDR3 is 16 residues long. The V gene's germline CDR1 is GTSNPN and CDR2 SVGIG (reference sequence). This CDR3 reads CASDPGAGSLGDRQYF. DNA of the CDR3: TGTGCCTCCGATCCAGGTGCGGGATCCCTCGGAGATAGGCAGTATTTT.

The rearrangement links TRBV11-2 to TRBJ2-3; D might be TRBD2 (7 bases). The V end was cut by 3 bases, the J end by 3 bases, with 13 bases between. The length of the CDR3 is 15 residues. Germline V CDR1 and CDR2: SGHAT, FQNNGV. CDR3 loop: CASSFSRGATDTQYF. DNA of the CDR3: TGTGCCAGCAGCTTTAGTCGGGGGGCGACAGATACGCAGTATTTT.

V is TRBV2 and J is TRBJ1-6, with 11 bases that match TRBD1. Germline V gene sequence: CDR1 SNHLY, CDR2 FYNNEI. J lost 11 bases, V lost 5 bases, and 5 bases had no gene match. The CDR3 totals 14 residues. The CDR3: CASSTGQGGTPLHF. CDR3 nucleotides: TGTGCCAGCAGTACGGGACAGGGGGGAACACCCCTCCACTTT.

This clone was picked up a small number of times. The gene calls are TRBV29-1 and TRBJ2-1; 11 bases are a match to TRBD2. This CDR3 comprises 14 residues. V was clipped by 5 bases and J by 7 bases; unmatched bases: 7. The germline gives CDR1 SQVTM, CDR2 ANQGSEA. CDR3 protein: CSVLAGGQENEQFF. The CDR3, as DNA: TGCAGCGTTTTAGCGGGGGGGCAGGAAAATGAGCAGTTCTTC.

This clone was counted a few times. This sequence joins TRBV6-1 and TRBJ1-2; 10 bases are shared with TRBD1. This CDR3 comprises 19 residues. The V and J ends lost 3 bases and 2 bases, in that order; junction bases with no gene match: 15. The germline gives CDR1 MNHNS, CDR2 SASEGT. The CDR3 sequence: CASSDQPLGMGQGNYGYTF. In DNA form, the CDR3 reads TGTGCCAGCAGTGACCAACCCTTGGGGATGGGACAGGGGAACTATGGCTACACCTTC.

The chain combines TRBV7-3 with TRBJ2-3; the D gene is possibly TRBD2 (6 bases). The germline V gene has CDR1 SGHTA and CDR2 FQGTGA. The CDR3 length is 14 residues. Trimming pared 2 bases from V and 2 bases from J, leaving 8 bases between. As DNA, the CDR3 is TGTGCCAGCAGCTTAGGACTATTCACAGATACGCAGTATTTT. Amino acids: CASSLGLFTDTQYF.

This chain uses TRBV9 with TRBJ2-7; D not certain. CDR3 length equals 12 residues. V was clipped by 3 bases and J by 6 bases, with 10 bases between them. Germline V gives CDR1 SGDLS, CDR2 YYNGEE. CDR3 amino acids: CASSGSTPEQYF. As DNA, the CDR3 is TGTGCCAGCAGCGGGAGCACCCCCGAGCAGTACTTC.

The J gene is TRBJ2-7, the V gene TRBV6-1; 7 bases match TRBD1. This CDR3 contains 13 residues. Germline CDR1 and CDR2: MNHNS and SASEGT. V lost 8 bases and J lost 2; bases outside the gene matches: 6. CDR3 DNA: TGTGCCAGCTGGGGGACAGATACCTACGAGCAGTACTTC. Translation: CASWGTDTYEQYF.

V is TRBV19 and J is TRBJ1-2; D remains unclear. V lost 3 bases and J lost 2, with 7 bases in between. The germline gives CDR1 LNHDA, CDR2 SQIVND (reference sequence). CDR3 length: 13 amino acids. Here the CDR3 reads CASSMTQNYGYTF. For the CDR3, the DNA is TGTGCCAGTAGTATGACACAAAACTATGGCTACACCTTC.

This clone was observed a handful of times. The chain has TRBV9 and TRBJ2-2, with TRBD2 identical over 10 bases. The germline V gene encodes CDR1 SGDLS and CDR2 YYNGEE. This CDR3 spans 18 amino acids. J gave up 0 bases and V 0 bases, and 5 bases lay outside the gene matches. The CDR3 loop reads CASSVGASGGPNTGELFF. In DNA, the CDR3 is TGTGCCAGCAGCGTAGGGGCTAGCGGGGGACCGAACACCGGGGAGCTGTTTTTT. Full variable domain (rest looked up from reference TRBV9 and TRBJ2-2): DSGVTQTPKHLITATGQRVTLRCSPRSGDLSVYWYQQSLDQGLQFLIQYYNGEERAKGNILERFSAQQFPDLHSELNLSSLELGDSALYFCASSVGASGGPNTGELFFGEGSRLTVL.

The chain employs TRBV7-9 and TRBJ1-2; D not certain. The V end was cut by 11 bases, the J end by 5 bases, with 18 bases between. Per the germline V gene, CDR1 is SEHNR and CDR2 is FQNEAQ (reference sequence). The CDR3 sequence is 13 residues long. CDR3 nucleotide sequence: TGTGCCGTTACCTGGGGTACTAGGTATGGCTACACCTTC. Its protein is CAVTWGTRYGYTF. Supplemented by reference TRBV7-9 and TRBJ1-2, the full variable domain reads DTGVSQNPRHKITKRGQNVTFRCDPISEHNRLYWYRQTLGQGPEFLTYFQNEAQLEKSRLLSDRFSAERPKGSFSTLEIQRTEQGDSAMYLCAVTWGTRYGYTFGSGTRLTVV.

J is TRBJ1-2 and V is TRBV27, with D hard to call. V dropped 6 bases and J dropped 0 bases, with 5 bases sitting between them. This CDR3 is 12 amino acids long. In germline, CDR1 is MNHEY, CDR2 SMNVEV (reference sequence). CDR3 nucleotide sequence: TGTGCCAGCAGAGAGACTAACTATGGCTACACCTTC. Residues: CASRETNYGYTF.

The chain links TRBV2 to TRBJ2-1; D may be TRBD2 (6 bases). Germline V gene lookup returns CDR1 SNHLY and CDR2 FYNNEI. This CDR3 is built from 14 residues. Trimming pared 6 bases from V and 12 bases from J, leaving 21 bases between. CDR3: CASSLGSQVGWQFF. CDR3 DNA sequence: TGTGCCAGCAGCCTCGGGAGCCAGGTTGGTTGGCAGTTCTTC.

The chain links TRBV7-8 to TRBJ1-1, with D unclear. Trimming shortened V by 5 bases and J by 5 bases, and 9 bases separated the two germline ends. The CDR3 totals 12 residues. Per germline, CDR1 SGHVS and CDR2 FQNEAQ. The CDR3 DNA reads TGTGCCAGCAGCCCCCCCCGGACTGAAGCTTTCTTT. It specifies CASSPPRTEAFF. The whole variable domain, remainder taken from reference TRBV7-8 and TRBJ1-1, is GAGVSQSPRYKVAKRGQDVALRCDPISGHVSLFWYQQALGQGPEFLTYFQNEAQLDKSGLPSDRFFAERPEGSVSTLKIQRTQQEDSAVYLCASSPPRTEAFFGQGTRLTVV.

J is TRBJ2-7 and V is TRBV27; TRBD2 agrees at 10 bases. The V gene's germline CDR1 is MNHEY and CDR2 SMNVEV (reference sequence). The CDR3 contains 17 residues. The V and J ends lost 4 bases and 0 bases, in that order; junction bases with no gene match: 9. CDR3 DNA sequence: TGTGCCAGCAGTTGGAGTTCACCTAGCGGGAGCTCCTACGAGCAGTACTTC. The encoded protein is CASSWSSPSGSSYEQYF.

This clone showed up just a few times. V and J are TRBV27 and TRBJ2-3; 15 bases are shared with TRBD2. Trimming took 3 bases from V and 4 from J; bases not matched to a gene: 2. Germline V gene lookup returns CDR1 MNHEY and CDR2 SMNVEV (reference sequence). There are 16 residues in the CDR3. The CDR3 loop is CASSFGLAGGPDTQYF. The DNA for the CDR3 is TGTGCCAGCAGTTTCGGACTAGCGGGGGGGCCAGATACGCAGTATTTT.

This clone was found a few times. This rearrangement joins TRBV25-1 to TRBJ2-5; tentatively, D is TRBD2 (7 bases). V lost 1 base and J 7 bases, leaving 16 bases between the germline ends. The CDR3 totals 15 residues. The germline V gene encodes CDR1 MGHDK and CDR2 SYGVNS. The CDR3 region is CASSEWGGVGGTQYF. As DNA, the CDR3 is TGTGCCAGCAGTGAATGGGGGGGGGTAGGGGGGACCCAGTACTTC.

The chain recombines TRBV28 with TRBJ2-5, with 10 nucleotides matching TRBD1. The CDR3 is 15 residues long. Germline V lookup: CDR1 MDHEN, CDR2 SYDVKM. The V and J ends lost 1 base and 4 bases, in that order; junction bases with no gene match: 3. CDR3 sequence reads: CASSLSGQGGETQYF. The CDR3 DNA follows: TGTGCCAGCAGTTTATCAGGACAGGGGGGAGAGACCCAGTACTTC.

The chain joins TRBV4-1 to TRBJ1-5; unclear D gene. Per the germline V gene, CDR1 is MGHRA and CDR2 is YSYEKL. CDR3 length equals 15 residues. The V end was cut by 4 bases, the J end by 4 bases, with 14 bases between. This chain's CDR3 is CASSLRPGMNQPQHF. DNA for the CDR3: TGCGCCAGCAGCCTGCGGCCGGGGATGAATCAGCCCCAGCATTTT.

This chain links TRBV5-1 with TRBJ2-3, with TRBD1 as a possible D gene (6 bases). The V gene's germline CDR1 is SGHRS and CDR2 YFSETQ. The ends were cut back, 2 bases at V and 3 bases at J, with 13 bases in the middle. The CDR3 is made up of 15 amino acids. The CDR3 DNA sequence: TGCGCCAGCAGCTTTATACAGGGTCCGACAGATACGCAGTATTTT. Translation: CASSFIQGPTDTQYF.